Shown below are 16 T cell receptor beta chains from a single sample sequenced in a study of blood T cell repertoires in COVID-19. The repertoire was sequenced with immunoSEQ multiplex PCR; TCRdb's copy has only in-frame clones and lacks some. Here the sample spans under 200,000 clones, about nine tenths being singletons. The source material was PBMCs or T cells enriched from blood (not recorded which). These receptors all stem from a woman aged 18-29 years who had recovered from COVID-19.

The chain couples TRBV28 to TRBJ1-2; 10 bases align to TRBD1. With 8 bases clipped from V and 3 bases from J, the junction kept 9 bases outside the gene matches. This CDR3 has 15 residues. The germline V gene encodes CDR1 MDHEN and CDR2 SYDVKM. The CDR3 sequence is CASGATGGGYYGYTF. CDR3 coding DNA: TGTGCCAGCGGTGCGACAGGGGGCGGGTACTATGGCTACACCTTC.

The rearrangement links TRBV7-6 to TRBJ2-2, with 7 bases identical to TRBD1. Trimming at V came to 5 bases and at J to 0 bases, leaving 3 bases not matched to a gene. The CDR3 consists of 15 residues. Germline V gene data show CDR1 as SGHVS and CDR2 as FNYEAQ. CDR3 region: CASSTDRTNTGELFF. Written as DNA, the CDR3 is TGTGCCAGCAGCACGGACAGGACGAACACCGGGGAGCTGTTTTTT.

The chain recombines TRBV28 with TRBJ2-7; 12 nucleotides agree with TRBD1. Looked up from germline, CDR1 is MDHEN and CDR2 is SYDVKM. V shed 5 bases, J shed 3 bases, and the junction held 14 bases outside the gene matches. The CDR3 contains 18 residues. CDR3 DNA sequence: TGTGCCAGCAGTCCCGGGACAGGGGGCATAGCGGCGAACTACGAGCAGTACTTC. Translation gives CASSPGTGGIAANYEQYF.

The CDR3 DNA follows: TGTGCCAGCAGTCACGTGTCTTTGGTAGCGGGCCCCGCGACCCAGTACTTC. Its protein product is CASSHVSLVAGPATQYF. The chain combines TRBV27 with TRBJ2-5; 7 nucleotides line up with TRBD2. The CDR3 contains 17 residues. The ends lost 5 bases at V and 7 bases at J; junction bases unmatched: 19. In germline, CDR1 is MNHEY, CDR2 SMNVEV (reference sequence).

The V gene is TRBV24-1, the J gene TRBJ2-3; 10 bases map to TRBD2. With V trimmed by 9 bases and J by 4 bases, 21 bases remained unmatched. The CDR3 consists of 19 residues. CDR1 KGHDR and CDR2 SFDVKD come from the germline V gene. CDR3 nucleotide sequence: TGTGCCACCGCCCGCGGGCTAGCGGGAGAGAAGGGGGGCCCAGATACGCAGTATTTT. It encodes CATARGLAGEKGGPDTQYF.

This chain joins TRBV21-1 and TRBJ1-5; TRBD1 is the table's D call, not checked against the DNA. TRBV21-1 is a known pseudogene. The CDR3 is 19 amino acids. The CDR3 DNA reads TGTGCCAGCAGCTTTCACCGGGACAGGGGGCTCGGTAGCAATCAGCCCCAGCATTTT. This gives the protein CASSFHRDRGLGSNQPQHF.

V is TRBV5-4 and J is TRBJ2-5; D uncertain. The CDR3 spans 16 residues. V was clipped by 3 bases and J by 0 bases, with 15 bases between them. Germline V gives CDR1 SGHNT, CDR2 YYREEE (reference sequence). This CDR3 is CASSSYIGQDQETQYF. In DNA, the CDR3 is TGTGCCAGCAGCTCCTACATCGGCCAGGACCAAGAGACCCAGTACTTC.

V gene TRBV5-1 combines with J gene TRBJ2-3; 9 nucleotides line up with TRBD1. The CDR3 is made up of 15 amino acids. V shed 1 base, J shed 4 bases, and the junction held 4 bases outside the gene matches. The germline V gene has CDR1 SGHRS and CDR2 YFSETQ. CDR3 protein: CASSLLTGGADTQYF. The CDR3 DNA reads as TGCGCCAGCAGCTTGTTAACAGGGGGCGCAGATACGCAGTATTTT.

The CDR3 loop reads CASSQVRAGELFF. The DNA for the CDR3 is TGTGCCAGCAGCCAAGTGCGGGCCGGGGAGCTGTTTTTT. The chain uses TRBV11-3 and TRBJ2-2, with D perhaps matching TRBD2 (5 bases). This CDR3 comprises 13 residues. The germline CDR1 and CDR2 sequences are SGHNT and YENEEA. Trimming left V 5 bases short and J 6 bases short, with 10 bases between.

CDR3 DNA sequence: TGTGCCAGCAGCTCTACATATCGGACTCTCACCTACGAGCAGTACTTC. Translated: CASSSTYRTLTYEQYF. V and J are TRBV5-4 and TRBJ2-7; possibly TRBD2 for D (5 bases). The V and J ends lost 3 bases and 2 bases respectively, with 18 bases between them. This CDR3 comprises 16 residues. Germline V gives CDR1 SGHNT, CDR2 YYREEE (reference sequence).

The chain joins TRBV9 to TRBJ2-7, with 7 bases aligning to TRBD2. V lost 0 bases to trimming and J lost 2 bases; unmatched junction nucleotides: 11. This CDR3 is 17 amino acids long. CDR1 and CDR2 (germline): SGDLS, YYNGEE. The CDR3 sequence is CASSVVSLAVTTYEQYF. The CDR3 DNA is TGTGCCAGCAGCGTAGTATCCCTAGCGGTGACGACCTACGAGCAGTACTTC.

This chain links TRBV27 with TRBJ1-2, with 10 bases fitting TRBD1. V lost 6 bases to trimming and J lost 4 bases; unmatched junction nucleotides: 20. This CDR3 is 19 amino acids long. Per germline, CDR1 MNHEY and CDR2 SMNVEV (reference sequence). The CDR3 DNA reads as TGTGCCAGCAGGGAGTACGGGACAGGGGTCTCTCGACGAGGCTATGGCTACACCTTC. This encodes CASREYGTGVSRRGYGYTF.

Concerning this clone itself: Other DNA variants within this sample encode the same CDR3. V gene TRBV20-1 combines with J gene TRBJ2-5, with D maybe TRBD1 (6 bases). The CDR3 consists of 11 residues. Germline loops: CDR1 DFQATT, CDR2 SNEGSKA (reference sequence). Trimming took 4 bases from V and 5 from J, leaving 8 bases between them. The CDR3 DNA follows: TGCAGTGCTAACAGGGTGGAGACCCAGTACTTC. It is translated as CSANRVETQYF.

V gene TRBV5-1 combines with J gene TRBJ2-3, with 8 positions matching TRBD2. Germline values: CDR1 SGHRS, CDR2 YFSETQ. This CDR3 region has 16 residues. V lost 0 bases and J lost 2; bases outside the gene matches: 5. CDR3 DNA: TGCGCCAGCAGCTTGGGGGCGGGAGGTGCCACAGATACGCAGTATTTT. Translation gives CASSLGAGGATDTQYF.

The chain has TRBV2 and TRBJ2-1; D gene uncertain. CDR1 is SNHLY, CDR2 FYNNEI, per germline. Trimming removed 4 bases at V and 2 bases at J, with 12 bases between. The CDR3 consists of 15 residues. CDR3 nucleotide sequence: TGTGCCAGCAGTGGAGTCTTAAACCCCTACAATGAGCAGTTCTTC. This translates into CASSGVLNPYNEQFF.

This sequence joins TRBV7-8 and TRBJ2-1; 10 positions agree with TRBD2. The ends lost 4 bases at V and 0 bases at J; junction bases unmatched: 12. The CDR3 spans 19 residues. CDR1 is SGHVS, CDR2 FQNEAQ, per germline. CDR3 DNA sequence: TGTGCCAGCAGCTCGAGGCTAGCGGGAGCGCTCAGCTCCTACAATGAGCAGTTCTTC. Protein sequence: CASSSRLAGALSSYNEQFF.